The rows below give T cell receptor beta chains drawn from one sample of a study of T cells in Graves' hyperthyroidism and ophthalmopathy. Each CDR3 protein gets one entry after TCRdb re-called the multiplex PCR reads with MiXCR. There are about 400,000 distinct CDR3 sequences in the sample; about 15% occur only once, and around a third lies in the top ten. Sequences were obtained from blood. Receptors were obtained from a woman aged 30 to 39 with Graves' hyperthyroidism. The conserved cysteine and the conserved F or W are not part of the CDR3 here. The order of the fields is V gene, D gene, J gene, CDR3 protein. The D gene is left open where the match is weak.

V gene: TRBV20-1
D gene: TRBD2
J gene: TRBJ2-1
CDR3 protein: SARPRLAANYNEQF

V gene: TRBV29-1
D gene: TRBD1
J gene: TRBJ1-1
CDR3 protein: SVDDRVRAF

V gene: TRBV6-1
D gene: -
J gene: TRBJ1-1
CDR3 protein: ASSYIRGGSNTEAF

V gene: TRBV11-2
D gene: -
J gene: TRBJ2-7
CDR3 protein: ASSSTGSAYEQY

V gene: TRBV7-3
D gene: TRBD2
J gene: TRBJ2-5
CDR3 protein: ASRGSKEREGKETQY

V gene: TRBV29-1
D gene: -
J gene: TRBJ2-3
CDR3 protein: SVELVVDGDTQY

V gene: TRBV10-3
D gene: -
J gene: TRBJ2-3
CDR3 protein: AISSASTDTQY

V gene: TRBV7-2
D gene: -
J gene: TRBJ2-7
CDR3 protein: ASSFPRATPGSYEQY

V gene: TRBV6-5
D gene: -
J gene: TRBJ1-1
CDR3 protein: ASSYEEGRTEAF

V gene: TRBV11-3
D gene: -
J gene: TRBJ2-4
CDR3 protein: ASSSWSPAKNIQY

V gene: TRBV5-1
D gene: TRBD2
J gene: TRBJ2-1
CDR3 protein: ASSLASGNRNEQF

V gene: TRBV3-1
D gene: TRBD2
J gene: TRBJ2-7
CDR3 protein: ASSREVGLESPEQY

V gene: TRBV12-5
D gene: TRBD2
J gene: TRBJ2-1
CDR3 protein: ASGLVRGGASGNNEQF

V gene: TRBV20-1
D gene: TRBD2
J gene: TRBJ2-7
CDR3 protein: SAGMVAGAYEQY

V gene: TRBV29-1
D gene: TRBD2
J gene: TRBJ2-1
CDR3 protein: SGGRTRLDNEQF

V gene: TRBV2
D gene: TRBD2
J gene: TRBJ2-5
CDR3 protein: ASSEGLAGGHETQY

V gene: TRBV5-7
D gene: -
J gene: TRBJ2-3
CDR3 protein: ARTRDTDTDTQY

V gene: TRBV15
D gene: -
J gene: TRBJ2-1
CDR3 protein: ATSRDTGVGSNEQF

V gene: TRBV2
D gene: TRBD1
J gene: TRBJ1-5
CDR3 protein: ASSGDSWNQPQH

V gene: TRBV28
D gene: -
J gene: TRBJ1-2
CDR3 protein: ASSFPGRGNGYT

V gene: TRBV30
D gene: -
J gene: TRBJ2-5
CDR3 protein: AWTLQASRGETQY

V gene: TRBV28
D gene: TRBD1
J gene: TRBJ2-3
CDR3 protein: ASSSDRRSTDTQY

V gene: TRBV19
D gene: -
J gene: TRBJ2-3
CDR3 protein: ASSMGGPPDTQY

V gene: TRBV24-1
D gene: -
J gene: TRBJ2-3
CDR3 protein: ATSETVTDTQY

V gene: TRBV4-1
D gene: -
J gene: TRBJ2-7
CDR3 protein: ASSQDRQTYEQY

V gene: TRBV6-9
D gene: TRBD2
J gene: TRBJ2-1
CDR3 protein: ASSYPTSGTDASSYNEQF

V gene: TRBV5-4
D gene: TRBD1
J gene: TRBJ1-4
CDR3 protein: ASSAQGATFEKLF